Below are 11 T cell receptor beta chains sequenced from a single sample in a study of cytomegalovirus exposure and HLA in healthy donors. In the PCR, 60 Vbeta and 13 Jbeta primers were used. Only in-frame clones appear in the TCRdb table, and some are missing; sequencing was by immunoSEQ multiplex PCR. In the table there are some 160,000 clones, approximately 80% of which are singletons. Sequencing was done on a sample of PBMCs. These receptors originate from a woman younger than 45 in good health and CMV-seronegative.

The V call is TRBV6-4, the J call TRBJ2-5, with 8 bases lining up with TRBD2. With V trimmed by 5 bases and J by 2 bases, 7 bases remained unmatched. The length of the CDR3 is 15 residues. Germline V gene sequence: CDR1 MRHNA, CDR2 SNTAGT. Written as DNA, the CDR3 is TGTGCCAGCAGTCGGGAGGGTGGCCCTCAAGAGACCCAGTACTTC. It encodes CASSREGGPQETQYF.

This clone was observed a handful of times. This chain links TRBV5-6 with TRBJ1-5; D is unclear. Looked up from germline, CDR1 is SGHDT and CDR2 is YYEEEE. The CDR3 has 15 residues. Deletions cut 0 bases from V and 7 bases from J, with 14 bases between. The CDR3 is CASSLAMRGQQPQHF. CDR3 coding DNA: TGTGCCAGCAGCTTGGCAATGCGGGGTCAACAGCCCCAGCATTTT. Looking up the rest from reference TRBV5-6 and TRBJ1-5 gives the full variable domain: DAGVTQSPTHLIKTRGQQVTLRCSPKSGHDTVSWYQQALGQGPQFIFQYYEEEERQRGNFPDRFSGHQFPNYSSELNVNALLLGDSALYLCASSLAMRGQQPQHFGDGTRLSIL.

The chain links TRBV29-1 to TRBJ2-1; TRBD1 might be the D (6 bases). CDR3 length: 15 amino acids. CDR1 is SQVTM, CDR2 ANQGSEA, per germline. Deletions cut 1 base from V and 6 bases from J, with 16 bases between. The CDR3 reads CSVEAGQGPPNEQFF. CDR3 DNA sequence: TGCAGCGTTGAAGCCGGGCAGGGGCCTCCCAATGAGCAGTTCTTC.

The chain combines TRBV7-9 with TRBJ2-2; D is unresolved. This CDR3 comprises 15 residues. Trimming took 5 bases from V and 5 from J, leaving 15 bases between them. In germline, CDR1 is SEHNR, CDR2 FQNEAQ (reference sequence). CDR3 residues: CASSSGTVTTGELFF. The CDR3 region has the DNA TGTGCCAGCAGCAGTGGCACAGTGACAACCGGGGAGCTGTTTTTT.

CDR3 sequence reads: CASSSRRGTEKNTEAFF. The CDR3 nucleotides read TGTGCCAGCAGTTCCCGAAGGGGGACAGAGAAGAACACTGAAGCTTTCTTT. The rearrangement links TRBV28 to TRBJ1-1; 7 nucleotides match TRBD1. The germline V gene has CDR1 MDHEN and CDR2 SYDVKM. This CDR3 comprises 17 residues. V shed 4 bases, J shed 1 base, and the junction held 12 bases outside the gene matches. The full variable domain, its missing parts supplied by reference TRBV28 and TRBJ1-1, is DVKVTQSSRYLVKRTGEKVFLECVQDMDHENMFWYRQDPGLGLRLIYFSYDVKMKEKGDIPEGYSVSREKKERFSLILESASTNQTSMYLCASSSRRGTEKNTEAFFGQGTRLTVV.

The rearrangement links TRBV7-2 to TRBJ2-7; 7 bases are a match to TRBD1. The V gene's germline CDR1 is SGHTA and CDR2 FQGNSA. After removal of 3 bases from V and 5 bases from J, the junction contained 4 bases not matched to a gene. This CDR3 spans 13 amino acids. CDR3 in amino acids: CASSFYRGHEQYF. CDR3 coding DNA: TGTGCCAGCAGCTTCTACAGGGGCCACGAGCAGTACTTC.

The rearrangement joins TRBV7-9 to TRBJ1-1; D is unresolved. Trimming took off 5 bases at V and 4 bases at J, with 5 bases between the two ends. This CDR3 spans 11 amino acids. Germline-derived CDR1 and CDR2 are SEHNR and FQNEAQ (reference sequence). This chain's CDR3 is CASSHSTEAFF. For the CDR3, the DNA is TGTGCCAGCAGCCATAGCACTGAAGCTTTCTTT.

The chain links TRBV27 to TRBJ1-2; 7 nucleotides match TRBD1. The CDR3 sequence is 13 residues long. In germline, CDR1 is MNHEY, CDR2 SMNVEV (reference sequence). V was clipped by 5 bases and J by 2 bases; unmatched bases: 2. This chain's CDR3 is CASSAGGNYGYTF. In nucleotides, the CDR3 is TGTGCCAGCAGTGCAGGGGGGAACTATGGCTACACCTTC.

CDR3 sequence: CASSSYRGNTEAFF. The DNA for the CDR3 is TGTGCCAGCAGTTCTTACAGGGGGAACACTGAAGCTTTCTTT. The chain joins TRBV27 to TRBJ1-1; 7 bases are shared with TRBD1. Germline assignment: CDR1 MNHEY and CDR2 SMNVEV (reference sequence). This CDR3 region has 14 residues. Trimming removed 4 bases from V and 1 base from J; junction bases left unmatched: 3.

The chain uses TRBV19 and TRBJ1-2; perhaps TRBD1 as D (6 bases). The V gene lost 7 bases and the J gene lost 1 base, with 16 bases spanning the gap. Germline lookup yields CDR1 LNHDA and CDR2 SQIVND (reference sequence). This CDR3 contains 15 residues. CDR3 DNA sequence: TGTGCCAGTAACGATGCCACAGGGTTTAACTATGGCTACACCTTC. Protein: CASNDATGFNYGYTF.

The chain has TRBV5-1 and TRBJ1-2; D is uncertain. The germline V and J ends were trimmed by 4 bases and 2 bases, with 18 bases remaining between them. Germline V gene data show CDR1 as SGHRS and CDR2 as YFSETQ. The CDR3 has 16 residues. CDR3 region: CASSPTTAILNYGYTF. For the CDR3, the DNA is TGCGCCAGCAGCCCAACCACAGCAATCCTCAACTATGGCTACACCTTC.